The 5 T cell receptor beta chains given below trace back to one sample, sequenced in a study of shared clonotypes between healthy human individuals. Measured with immunoSEQ multiplex PCR; TCRdb has only the in-frame clones, and not every one. Here the sample spans about 2.4 million clones, 93% being singletons. Sequencing was carried out using naive CD4+ T cells from PBMCs. Subset: CD45RA+ positively selected. The source is a man aged 18 to 35 in good health. Some clones in this sample may be carry-over from other donors' samples.

The chain combines TRBV11-2 with TRBJ2-7; TRBD2 aligns across 10 bases. Germline V gives CDR1 SGHAT, CDR2 FQNNGV. The CDR3 is made up of 16 amino acids. Trimming cost V 3 bases and J 2 bases; bases outside gene matches: 7. The CDR3 sequence is CASSFPSGRRTYEQYF. DNA for the CDR3: TGTGCCAGCAGCTTCCCTAGCGGGAGACGAACCTACGAGCAGTACTTC.

The CDR3 sequence is CASSTYGDGQETQYF. The DNA of the CDR3 is TGTGCCAGCAGCACTTATGGGGACGGTCAAGAGACCCAGTACTTC. This chain joins TRBV7-9 and TRBJ2-5, with D perhaps assigned TRBD1 or TRBD2 (5 bases each). The CDR3 is 15 amino acids. Germline V lookup: CDR1 SEHNR, CDR2 FQNEAQ (reference sequence). The V gene lost 5 bases and the J gene lost 2 bases, with 15 bases spanning the gap. Filled out from reference TRBV7-9 and TRBJ2-5, the complete variable domain reads DTGVSQNPRHKITKRGQNVTFRCDPISEHNRLYWYRQTLGQGPEFLTYFQNEAQLEKSRLLSDRFSAERPKGSFSTLEIQRTEQGDSAMYLCASSTYGDGQETQYFGPGTRLLVL.

The J gene is TRBJ1-2, the V gene TRBV9; D perhaps matches TRBD1 (6 bases). From germline, CDR1 is SGDLS and CDR2 YYNGEE. The length of the CDR3 is 14 residues. V was pared by 4 bases and J by 4 bases, with 14 bases between. The CDR3 loop is CASSKNRVGYGYTF. CDR3 in DNA: TGTGCCAGCAGCAAAAACAGGGTCGGCTATGGCTACACCTTC.

This sequence joins TRBV5-1 and TRBJ1-1; 8 nucleotides align to TRBD1. V lost 4 bases, J lost 7 bases, and 15 bases stayed unmatched. Per the germline V gene, CDR1 is SGHRS and CDR2 is YFSETQ. This CDR3 comprises 16 residues. The CDR3 bases are TGCGCCAGCAGCCCGTACCGACAGGGGAGGAATGATGAAGCTTTCTTT. Translation: CASSPYRQGRNDEAFF.

The J gene is TRBJ2-1, the V gene TRBV20-1; weak D call: TRBD2 (6 bases). This CDR3 has 11 residues. Germline V lookup: CDR1 DFQATT, CDR2 SNEGSKA (reference sequence). Trimming removed 0 bases from V and 16 bases from J, with 13 bases in between. The CDR3 coding sequence is TGCAGTGCTAGAGAGGGGAGGCAAGGTTTCTTC. Its protein product is CSAREGRQGFF.